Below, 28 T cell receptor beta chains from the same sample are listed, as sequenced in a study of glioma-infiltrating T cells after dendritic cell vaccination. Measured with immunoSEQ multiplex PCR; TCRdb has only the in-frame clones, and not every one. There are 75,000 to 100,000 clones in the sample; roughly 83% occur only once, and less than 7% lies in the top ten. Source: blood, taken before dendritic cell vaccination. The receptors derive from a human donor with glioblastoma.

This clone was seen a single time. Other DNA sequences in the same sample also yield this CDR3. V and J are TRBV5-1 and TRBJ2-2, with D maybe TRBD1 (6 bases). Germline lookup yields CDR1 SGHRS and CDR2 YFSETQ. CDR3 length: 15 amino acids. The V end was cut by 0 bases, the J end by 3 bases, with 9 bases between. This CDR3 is CASSLDRVDTGELFF. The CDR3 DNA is TGCGCCAGCAGCTTGGACAGGGTGGACACCGGGGAGCTGTTTTTT.

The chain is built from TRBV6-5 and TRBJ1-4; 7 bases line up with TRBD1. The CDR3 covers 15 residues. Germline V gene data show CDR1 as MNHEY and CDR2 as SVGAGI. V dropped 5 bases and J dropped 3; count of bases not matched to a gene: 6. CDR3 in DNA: TGTGCCAGCAGTCGGATGACAGGGCCTAATGAAAAACTGTTTTTT. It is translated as CASSRMTGPNEKLFF.

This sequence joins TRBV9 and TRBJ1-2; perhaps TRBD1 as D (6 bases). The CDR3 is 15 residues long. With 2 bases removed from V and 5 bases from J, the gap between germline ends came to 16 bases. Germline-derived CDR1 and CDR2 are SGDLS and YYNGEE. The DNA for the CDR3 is TGTGCCAGCAGCGTCGACCGGACAGAACCATATGGCTACACCTTC. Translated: CASSVDRTEPYGYTF. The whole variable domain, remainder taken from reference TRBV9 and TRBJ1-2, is DSGVTQTPKHLITATGQRVTLRCSPRSGDLSVYWYQQSLDQGLQFLIQYYNGEERAKGNILERFSAQQFPDLHSELNLSSLELGDSALYFCASSVDRTEPYGYTFGSGTRLTVV.

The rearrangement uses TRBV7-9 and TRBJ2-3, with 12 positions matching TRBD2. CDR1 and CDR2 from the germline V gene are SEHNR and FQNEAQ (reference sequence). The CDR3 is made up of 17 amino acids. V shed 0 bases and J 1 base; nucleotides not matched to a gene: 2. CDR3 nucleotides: TGTGCCAGCAGCTTAGCTCGACTAGCGGGAGGCACAGATACGCAGTATTTT. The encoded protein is CASSLARLAGGTDTQYF.

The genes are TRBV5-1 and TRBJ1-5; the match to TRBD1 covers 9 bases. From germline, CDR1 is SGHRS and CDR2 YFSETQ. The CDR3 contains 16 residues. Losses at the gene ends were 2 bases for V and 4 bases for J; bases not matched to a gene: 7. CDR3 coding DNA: TGCGCCAGCAGCTTAGGGACAGGGTCTAGGAATCAGCCCCAGCATTTT. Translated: CASSLGTGSRNQPQHF. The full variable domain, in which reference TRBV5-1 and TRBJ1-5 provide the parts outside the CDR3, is KAGVTQTPRYLIKTRGQQVTLSCSPISGHRSVSWYQQTPGQGLQFLFEYFSETQRNKGNFPGRFSGRQFSNSRSEMNVSTLELGDSALYLCASSLGTGSRNQPQHFGDGTRLSIL.

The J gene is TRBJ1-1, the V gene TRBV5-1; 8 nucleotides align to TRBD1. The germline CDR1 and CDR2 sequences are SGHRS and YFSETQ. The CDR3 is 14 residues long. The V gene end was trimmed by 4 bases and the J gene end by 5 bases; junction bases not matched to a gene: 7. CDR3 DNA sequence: TGCGCCAGCAGCGGAGGACAGGGACTGACTGAAGCTTTCTTT. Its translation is CASSGGQGLTEAFF.

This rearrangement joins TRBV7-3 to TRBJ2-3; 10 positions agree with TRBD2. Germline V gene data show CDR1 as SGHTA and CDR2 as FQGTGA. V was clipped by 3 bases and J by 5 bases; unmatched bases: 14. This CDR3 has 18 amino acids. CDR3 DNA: TGTGCCAGCAGCTTGGGAAGCGGGGGGGCCGACGTGGGAGATACGCAGTATTTT. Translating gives CASSLGSGGADVGDTQYF.

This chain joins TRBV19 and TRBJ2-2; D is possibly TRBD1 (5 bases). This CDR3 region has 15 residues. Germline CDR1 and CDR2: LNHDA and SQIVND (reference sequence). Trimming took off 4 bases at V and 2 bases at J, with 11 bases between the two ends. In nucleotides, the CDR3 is TGTGCCAGTAGTAAGGTGACAGACAACACCGGGGAGCTGTTTTTT. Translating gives CASSKVTDNTGELFF.

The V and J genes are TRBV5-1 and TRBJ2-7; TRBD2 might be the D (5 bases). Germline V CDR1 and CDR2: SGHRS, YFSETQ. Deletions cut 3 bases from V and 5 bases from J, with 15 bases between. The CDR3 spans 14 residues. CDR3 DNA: TGCGCCAGCAGCTGGGCAGGACTCGGGGACGAGCAGTACTTC. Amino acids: CASSWAGLGDEQYF.

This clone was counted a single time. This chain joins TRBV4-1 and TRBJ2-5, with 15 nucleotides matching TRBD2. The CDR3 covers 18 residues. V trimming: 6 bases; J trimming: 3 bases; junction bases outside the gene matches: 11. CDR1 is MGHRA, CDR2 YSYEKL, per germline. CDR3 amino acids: CASRLWTSGGAGEETQYF. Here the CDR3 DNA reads TGCGCCAGCAGGCTCTGGACTAGCGGGGGGGCGGGCGAAGAGACCCAGTACTTC.

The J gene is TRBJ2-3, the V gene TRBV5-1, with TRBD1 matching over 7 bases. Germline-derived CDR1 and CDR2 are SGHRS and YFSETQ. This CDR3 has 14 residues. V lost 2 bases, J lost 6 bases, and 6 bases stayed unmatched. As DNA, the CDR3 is TGCGCCAGCAGCTTTACAGGGGAAGGGGATACGCAGTATTTT. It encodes CASSFTGEGDTQYF.

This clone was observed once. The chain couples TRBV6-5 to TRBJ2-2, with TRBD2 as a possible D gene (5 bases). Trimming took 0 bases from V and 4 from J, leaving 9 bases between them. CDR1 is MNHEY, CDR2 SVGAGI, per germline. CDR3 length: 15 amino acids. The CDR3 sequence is CASSYSGESTGELFF. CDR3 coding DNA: TGTGCCAGCAGTTACTCCGGGGAGAGCACCGGGGAGCTGTTTTTT.

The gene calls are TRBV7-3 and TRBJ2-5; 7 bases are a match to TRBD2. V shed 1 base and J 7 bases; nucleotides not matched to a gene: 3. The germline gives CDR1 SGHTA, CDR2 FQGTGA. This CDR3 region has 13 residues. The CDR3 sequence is CASSLSREGTQYF. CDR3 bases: TGTGCCAGCAGCTTAAGCAGGGAGGGGACCCAGTACTTC.

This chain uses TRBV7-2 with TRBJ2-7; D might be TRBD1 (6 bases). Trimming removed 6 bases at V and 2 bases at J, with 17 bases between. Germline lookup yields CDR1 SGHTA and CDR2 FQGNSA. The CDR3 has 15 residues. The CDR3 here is CASRQTGDTAYEQYF. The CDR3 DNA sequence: TGTGCCAGCAGGCAAACCGGGGACACAGCCTACGAGCAGTACTTC.

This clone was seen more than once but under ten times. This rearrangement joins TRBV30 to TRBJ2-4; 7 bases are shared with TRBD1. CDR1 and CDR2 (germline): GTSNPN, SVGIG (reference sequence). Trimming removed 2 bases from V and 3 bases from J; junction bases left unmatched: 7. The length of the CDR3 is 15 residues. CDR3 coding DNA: TGTGCCTGGAGTTCGGGACAGCTAAACAAAAACATTCAGTACTTC. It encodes CAWSSGQLNKNIQYF.

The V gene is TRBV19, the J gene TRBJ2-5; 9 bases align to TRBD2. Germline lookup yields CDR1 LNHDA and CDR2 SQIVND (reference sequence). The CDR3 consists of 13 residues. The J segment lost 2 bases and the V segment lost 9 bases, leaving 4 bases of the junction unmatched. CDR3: CASQTSGQETQYF. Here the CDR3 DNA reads TGTGCCAGCCAGACTAGCGGACAAGAGACCCAGTACTTC.

The CDR3 loop is CAKRTGKGPWYEQYF. In nucleotides, the CDR3 is TGCGCCAAACGGACAGGCAAAGGTCCCTGGTACGAGCAGTACTTC. The V call is TRBV5-1, the J call TRBJ2-7; 7 bases are shared with TRBD1. The CDR3 is 15 residues long. Germline assignment: CDR1 SGHRS and CDR2 YFSETQ. The junction had 16 bases not matched to a gene; V was cut back by 9 bases and J by 4 bases.

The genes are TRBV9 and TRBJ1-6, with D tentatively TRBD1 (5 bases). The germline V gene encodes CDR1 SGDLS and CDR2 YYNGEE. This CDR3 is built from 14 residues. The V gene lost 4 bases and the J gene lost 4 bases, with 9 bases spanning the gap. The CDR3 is CASSLTAYNSPLHF. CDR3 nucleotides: TGTGCCAGCAGCTTGACAGCGTATAATTCACCCCTCCACTTT.

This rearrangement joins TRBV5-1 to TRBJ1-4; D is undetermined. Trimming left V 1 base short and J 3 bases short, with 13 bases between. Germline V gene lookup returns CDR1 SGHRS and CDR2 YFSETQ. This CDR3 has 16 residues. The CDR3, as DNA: TGCGCCAGCAGCTTGTCAGGTGCTATATCTAATGAAAAACTGTTTTTT. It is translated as CASSLSGAISNEKLFF.

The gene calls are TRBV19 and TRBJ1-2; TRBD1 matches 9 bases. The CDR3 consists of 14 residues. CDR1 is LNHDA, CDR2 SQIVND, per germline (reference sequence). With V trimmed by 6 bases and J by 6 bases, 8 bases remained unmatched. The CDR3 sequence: CASRGQGNSHGYTF. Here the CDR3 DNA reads TGTGCCAGTAGGGGACAGGGTAATTCTCATGGCTACACCTTC. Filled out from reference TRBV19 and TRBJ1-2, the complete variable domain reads DGGITQSPKYLFRKEGQNVTLSCEQNLNHDAMYWYRQDPGQGLRLIYYSQIVNDFQKGDIAEGYSVSREKKESFPLTVTSAQKNPTAFYLCASRGQGNSHGYTFGSGTRLTVV.

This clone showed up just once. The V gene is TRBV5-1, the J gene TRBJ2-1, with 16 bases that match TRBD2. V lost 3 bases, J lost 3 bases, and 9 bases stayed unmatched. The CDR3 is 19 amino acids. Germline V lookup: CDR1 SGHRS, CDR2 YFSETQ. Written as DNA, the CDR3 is TGCGCCAGCAGCTCCCCGGGACTAGCGGGAGGGCCTCGCTACAATGAGCAGTTCTTC. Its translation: CASSSPGLAGGPRYNEQFF.

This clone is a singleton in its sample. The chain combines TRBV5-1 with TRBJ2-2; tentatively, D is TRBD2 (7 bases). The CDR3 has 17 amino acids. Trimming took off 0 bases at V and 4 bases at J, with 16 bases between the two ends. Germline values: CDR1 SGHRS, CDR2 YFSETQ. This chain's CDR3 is CASSLVVGGEGTGELFF. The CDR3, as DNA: TGCGCCAGCAGCTTGGTGGTAGGGGGGGAGGGCACCGGGGAGCTGTTTTTT.

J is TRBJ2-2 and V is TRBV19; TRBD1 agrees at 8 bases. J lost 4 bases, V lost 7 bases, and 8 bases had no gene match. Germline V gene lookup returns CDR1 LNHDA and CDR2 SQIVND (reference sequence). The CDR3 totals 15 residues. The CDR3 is CASTTDRDSTGELFF. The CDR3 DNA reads TGTGCCAGTACTACGGACAGGGATAGCACCGGGGAGCTGTTTTTT.

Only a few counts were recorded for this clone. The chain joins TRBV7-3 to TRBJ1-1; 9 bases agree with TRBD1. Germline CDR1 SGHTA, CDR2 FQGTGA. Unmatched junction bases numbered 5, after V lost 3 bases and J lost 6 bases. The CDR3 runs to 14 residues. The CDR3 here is CASSLTGGVAEAFF. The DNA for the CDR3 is TGTGCCAGCAGCTTGACAGGGGGTGTCGCTGAAGCTTTCTTT.

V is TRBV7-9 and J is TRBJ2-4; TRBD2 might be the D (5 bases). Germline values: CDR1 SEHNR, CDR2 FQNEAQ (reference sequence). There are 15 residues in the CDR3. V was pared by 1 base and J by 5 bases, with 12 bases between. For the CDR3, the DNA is TGTGCCAGCAGCTTAGATCGGGGATGGGAAAACATTCAGTACTTC. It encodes CASSLDRGWENIQYF.

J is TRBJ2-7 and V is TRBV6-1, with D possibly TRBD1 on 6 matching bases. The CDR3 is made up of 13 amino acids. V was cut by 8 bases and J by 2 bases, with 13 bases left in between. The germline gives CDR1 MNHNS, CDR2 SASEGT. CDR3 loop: CASQKGQTYEQYF. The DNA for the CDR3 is TGTGCCAGCCAAAAGGGACAAACCTACGAGCAGTACTTC.

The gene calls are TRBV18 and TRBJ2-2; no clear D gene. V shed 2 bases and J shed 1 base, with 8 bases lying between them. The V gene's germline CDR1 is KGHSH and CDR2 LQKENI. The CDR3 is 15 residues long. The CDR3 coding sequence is TGTGCCAGCTCACCATCCCCAGAGAACACCGGGGAGCTGTTTTTT. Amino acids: CASSPSPENTGELFF.

The CDR3 reads CASSEEPGVIRYF. The CDR3 DNA follows: TGTGCCAGCAGTGAAGAACCAGGGGTCATCAGGTATTTT. The J gene is TRBJ2-3, the V gene TRBV2, with D possibly being TRBD1 (6 bases). Germline-derived CDR1 and CDR2 are SNHLY and FYNNEI. The CDR3 consists of 13 residues. Trimming pared 1 base from V and 14 bases from J, leaving 16 bases between.